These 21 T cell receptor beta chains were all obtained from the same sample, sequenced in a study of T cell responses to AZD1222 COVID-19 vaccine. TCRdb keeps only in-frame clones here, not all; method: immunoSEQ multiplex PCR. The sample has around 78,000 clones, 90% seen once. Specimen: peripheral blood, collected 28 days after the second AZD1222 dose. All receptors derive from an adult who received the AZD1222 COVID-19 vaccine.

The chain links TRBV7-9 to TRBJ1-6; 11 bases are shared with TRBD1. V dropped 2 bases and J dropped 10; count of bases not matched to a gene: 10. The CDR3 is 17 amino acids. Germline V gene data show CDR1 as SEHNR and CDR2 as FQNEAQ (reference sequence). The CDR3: CASSLSGTGGTGSPLHF. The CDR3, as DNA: TGTGCCAGCAGCTTAAGCGGGACAGGGGGGACAGGGTCACCCCTCCACTTT.

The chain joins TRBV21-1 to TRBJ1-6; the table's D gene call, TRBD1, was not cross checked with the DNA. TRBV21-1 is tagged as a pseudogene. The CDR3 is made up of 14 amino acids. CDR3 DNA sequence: TGTGCCAGCAGCTGGACAGGGGGAGCTTCACCCCTCCACTTT. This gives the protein CASSWTGGASPLHF.

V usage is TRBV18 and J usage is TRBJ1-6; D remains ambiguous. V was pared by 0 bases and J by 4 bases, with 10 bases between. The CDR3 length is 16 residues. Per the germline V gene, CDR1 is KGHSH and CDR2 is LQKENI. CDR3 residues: CASSPPYSVYNSPLHF. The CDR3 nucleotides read TGTGCCAGCTCACCACCGTACAGTGTGTATAATTCACCCCTCCACTTT.

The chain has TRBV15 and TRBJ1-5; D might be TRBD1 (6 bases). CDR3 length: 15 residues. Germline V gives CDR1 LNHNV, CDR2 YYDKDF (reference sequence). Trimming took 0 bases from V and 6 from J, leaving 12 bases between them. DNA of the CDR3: TGTGCCACCAGCAGAGATCTAGGCAGGGGTCAGCCCCAGCATTTT. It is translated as CATSRDLGRGQPQHF.

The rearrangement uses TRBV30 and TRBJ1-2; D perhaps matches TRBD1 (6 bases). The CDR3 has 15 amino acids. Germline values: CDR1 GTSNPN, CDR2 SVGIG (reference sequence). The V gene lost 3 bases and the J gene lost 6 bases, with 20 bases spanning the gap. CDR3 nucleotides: TGTGCCTGGAGATTCTTTCGGGGGGGCTCGGATGGCTACACCTTC. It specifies CAWRFFRGGSDGYTF.

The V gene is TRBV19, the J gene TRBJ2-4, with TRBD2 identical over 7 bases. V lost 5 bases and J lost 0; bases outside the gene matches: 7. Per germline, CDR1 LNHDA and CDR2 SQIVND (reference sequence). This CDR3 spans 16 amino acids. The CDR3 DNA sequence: TGTGCCAGTAGTCCTTGGGGGGGGGTAGCCAAAAACATTCAGTACTTC. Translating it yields CASSPWGGVAKNIQYF.

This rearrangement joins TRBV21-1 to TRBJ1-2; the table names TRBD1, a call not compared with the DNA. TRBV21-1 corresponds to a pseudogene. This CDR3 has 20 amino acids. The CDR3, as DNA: TGTGCCAGCAGCAAAGCGCGGGTAGGGGGCTTCTTGGTCTGCGACTATGGCTACACCTTC. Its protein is CASSKARVGGFLVCDYGYTF.

The CDR3 bases are TGTGCCATCAGCCCCGGGACGGAAGATTCCTATGGCTACACCTTC. Translated: CAISPGTEDSYGYTF. The chain employs TRBV10-3 and TRBJ1-2; perhaps TRBD1 as D (5 bases). The CDR3 covers 15 residues. Germline CDR1 is ENHRY and CDR2 is SYGVKD. V was shortened by 6 bases and J by 4 bases, with 18 bases between the two germline ends.

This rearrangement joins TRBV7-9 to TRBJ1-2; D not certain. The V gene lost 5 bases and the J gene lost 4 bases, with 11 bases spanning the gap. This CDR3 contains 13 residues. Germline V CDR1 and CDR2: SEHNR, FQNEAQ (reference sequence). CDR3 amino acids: CASSQSGLYGYTF. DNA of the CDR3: TGTGCCAGCAGCCAATCGGGCCTCTATGGCTACACCTTC.

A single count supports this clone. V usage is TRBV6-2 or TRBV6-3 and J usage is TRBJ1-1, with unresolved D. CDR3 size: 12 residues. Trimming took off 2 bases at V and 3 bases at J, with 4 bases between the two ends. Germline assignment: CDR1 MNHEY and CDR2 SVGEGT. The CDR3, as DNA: TGTGCCAGCAGTTACGTGTACACTGAAGCTTTCTTT. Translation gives CASSYVYTEAFF.

The CDR3 spells CSAGTGFDEQYF. CDR3 in DNA: TGCAGTGCCGGGACAGGGTTCGACGAGCAGTACTTC. The chain is built from TRBV29-1 and TRBJ2-7; 9 bases are a match to TRBD1. The CDR3 is made up of 12 amino acids. The germline CDR1 and CDR2 sequences are SQVTM and ANQGSEA.

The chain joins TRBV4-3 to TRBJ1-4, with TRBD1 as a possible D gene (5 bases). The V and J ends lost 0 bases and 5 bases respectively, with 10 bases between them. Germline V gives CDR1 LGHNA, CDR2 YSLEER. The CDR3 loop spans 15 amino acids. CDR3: CASSQDWGFNEKLFF. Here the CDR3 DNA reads TGCGCCAGCAGCCAAGATTGGGGGTTCAATGAAAAACTGTTTTTT.

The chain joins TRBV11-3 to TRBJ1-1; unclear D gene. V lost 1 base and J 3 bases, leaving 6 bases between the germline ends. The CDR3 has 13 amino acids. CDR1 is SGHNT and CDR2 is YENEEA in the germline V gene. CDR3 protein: CASSLVADTEAFF. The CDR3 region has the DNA TGTGCCAGCAGCTTAGTGGCGGACACTGAAGCTTTCTTT. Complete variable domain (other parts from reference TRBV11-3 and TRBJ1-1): EAGVVQSPRYKIIEKKQPVAFWCNPISGHNTLYWYLQNLGQGPELLIRYENEEAVDDSQLPKDRFSAERLKGVDSTLKIQPAELGDSAVYLCASSLVADTEAFFGQGTRLTVV.

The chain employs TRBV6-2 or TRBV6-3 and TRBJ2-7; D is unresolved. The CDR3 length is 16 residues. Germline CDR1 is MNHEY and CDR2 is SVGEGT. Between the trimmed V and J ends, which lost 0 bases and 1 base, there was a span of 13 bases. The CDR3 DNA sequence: TGTGCCAGCAGTTACTCCTCCACCGCACTATCCTACGAGCAGTACTTC. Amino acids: CASSYSSTALSYEQYF.

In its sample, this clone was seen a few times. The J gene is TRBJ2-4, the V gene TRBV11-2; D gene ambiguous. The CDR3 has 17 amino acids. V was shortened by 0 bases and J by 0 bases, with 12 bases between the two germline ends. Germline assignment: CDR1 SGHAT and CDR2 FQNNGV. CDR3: CASSLDRLTIAKNIQYF. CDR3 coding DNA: TGTGCCAGCAGCTTAGATCGGCTAACGATAGCCAAAAACATTCAGTACTTC.

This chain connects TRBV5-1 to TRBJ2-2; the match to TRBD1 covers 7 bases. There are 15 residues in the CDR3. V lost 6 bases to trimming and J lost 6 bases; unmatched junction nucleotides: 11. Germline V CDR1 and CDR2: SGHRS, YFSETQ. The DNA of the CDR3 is TGCGCCAGCACCGACAGGGTTCCATCGGCCGGGGAGCTGTTTTTT. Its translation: CASTDRVPSAGELFF.

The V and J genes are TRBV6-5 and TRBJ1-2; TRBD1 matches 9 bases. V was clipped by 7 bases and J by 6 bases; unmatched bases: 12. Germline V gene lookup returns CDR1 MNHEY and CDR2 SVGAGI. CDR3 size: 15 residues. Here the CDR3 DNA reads TGTGCCAGCACCCTGATGGGACAGGGAAGGGATGGCTACACCTTC. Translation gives CASTLMGQGRDGYTF.

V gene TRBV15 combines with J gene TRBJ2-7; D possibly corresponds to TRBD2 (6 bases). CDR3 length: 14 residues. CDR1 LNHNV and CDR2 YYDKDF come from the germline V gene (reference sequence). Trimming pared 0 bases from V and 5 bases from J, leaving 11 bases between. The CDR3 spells CATSRDIGGDEQYF. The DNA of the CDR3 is TGTGCCACCAGCAGAGATATAGGAGGGGACGAGCAGTACTTC.

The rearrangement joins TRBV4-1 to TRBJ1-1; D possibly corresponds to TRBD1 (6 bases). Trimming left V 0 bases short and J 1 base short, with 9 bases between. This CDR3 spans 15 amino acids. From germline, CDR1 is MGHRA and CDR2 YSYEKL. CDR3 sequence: CASSQEVTGNTEAFF. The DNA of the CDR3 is TGCGCCAGCAGCCAAGAGGTGACAGGGAACACTGAAGCTTTCTTT.

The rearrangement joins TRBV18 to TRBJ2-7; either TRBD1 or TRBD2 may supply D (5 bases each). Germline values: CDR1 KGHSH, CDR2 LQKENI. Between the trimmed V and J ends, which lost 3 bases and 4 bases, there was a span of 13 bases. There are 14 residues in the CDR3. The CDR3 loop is CASSPGTREYEQYF. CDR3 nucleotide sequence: TGTGCCAGCTCACCCGGGACCCGCGAGTACGAGCAGTACTTC. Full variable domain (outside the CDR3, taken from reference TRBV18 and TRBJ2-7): NAGVMQNPRHLVRRRGQEARLRCSPMKGHSHVYWYRQLPEEGLKFMVYLQKENIIDESGMPKERFSAEFPKEGPSILRIQQVVRGDSAAYFCASSPGTREYEQYFGPGTRLTVT.

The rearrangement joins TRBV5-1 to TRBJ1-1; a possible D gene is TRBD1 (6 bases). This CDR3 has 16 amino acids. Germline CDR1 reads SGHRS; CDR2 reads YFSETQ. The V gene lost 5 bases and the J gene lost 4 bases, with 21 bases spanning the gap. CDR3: CASSPGAGERVTEAFF. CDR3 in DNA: TGCGCCAGCAGTCCGGGGGCAGGGGAGCGGGTCACTGAAGCTTTCTTT.